Presented here are 8 T cell receptor beta chains from one specimen sequenced in a study of cytomegalovirus exposure and HLA in healthy donors. The PCR ran on 60 Vbeta and 13 Jbeta primers. The table came from immunoSEQ multiplex PCR; TCRdb's copy has only in-frame clones and leaves some out. Of some 130,000 clones in the sample, 70% to 80% were seen once. Sequencing was performed on PBMCs. These receptors came from a middle-aged man in good health and CMV-seropositive.

About this clone itself: Because the CDR3 is missing its conserved closing phenylalanine or tryptophan, this is likely a read error. The chain recombines TRBV7-9 with TRBJ1-2, with 8 bases aligning to TRBD1. This CDR3 region has 14 residues. Germline CDR1 SEHNR, CDR2 FQNEAQ (reference sequence). The ends lost 1 base at V and 8 bases at J; junction bases unmatched: 6. The CDR3, as DNA: TGTGCCAGCAGCTTAGGAGGGACAGGTGGCGGCTACACCCTC. Encoded protein: CASSLGGTGGGYTL.

With regard to this clone: The junction differs from germline at one of its ends, possibly a read error. V usage is TRBV6-5 and J usage is TRBJ2-7, with a weak D call TRBD1 (6 bases). Germline CDR1 and CDR2: MNHEY and SVGAGI. This CDR3 spans 15 amino acids. As DNA, the CDR3 is TGTGCCAGCAGCACGACAGGAAACGAACTTTACGGGCAGTACTTC. Amino acids: CASSTTGNELYGQYF.

This clone has a single count. The V and J genes are TRBV29-1 and TRBJ2-1; D gene uncertain. There are 12 residues in the CDR3. V was pared by 5 bases and J by 0 bases, with 5 bases between. CDR1 and CDR2 from the germline V gene are SQVTM and ANQGSEA. For the CDR3, the DNA is TGCAGCGTTACCAGCTCCTACAATGAGCAGTTCTTC. Amino acids: CSVTSSYNEQFF.

V is TRBV18 and J is TRBJ2-5, with D possibly matching TRBD2 (5 bases). This CDR3 spans 15 amino acids. CDR1 and CDR2 (germline): KGHSH, LQKENI. Trimming left V 0 bases short and J 4 bases short, with 12 bases between. The CDR3 nucleotides are TGTGCCAGCTCACCACCAGGTCGAGGGTCAGAGACCCAGTACTTC. Its translation: CASSPPGRGSETQYF.

The V and J genes are TRBV13 and TRBJ2-7; TRBD1 matches 10 bases. This CDR3 comprises 14 residues. Per germline, CDR1 PRHDT and CDR2 FYEKMQ (reference sequence). The junction had 7 bases not matched to a gene; V was cut back by 6 bases and J by 5 bases. The CDR3 sequence is CASRAGTGVHEQYF. The CDR3 coding sequence is TGTGCCAGCAGGGCGGGGACAGGGGTCCACGAGCAGTACTTC. The full variable domain, with the rest looked up from reference TRBV13 and TRBJ2-7, is AAGVIQSPRHLIKEKRETATLKCYPIPRHDTVYWYQQGPGQDPQFLISFYEKMQSDKGSIPDRFSAQQFSDYHSELNMSSLELGDSALYFCASRAGTGVHEQYFGPGTRLTVT.

The V gene is TRBV27, the J gene TRBJ1-4, with D perhaps matching TRBD1 (6 bases). Germline values: CDR1 MNHEY, CDR2 SMNVEV (reference sequence). Trimming took off 4 bases at V and 4 bases at J, with 13 bases between the two ends. The CDR3 is 15 amino acids. The CDR3 region is CASSSPDSVNEKLFF. DNA for the CDR3: TGTGCCAGCAGTTCCCCGGACAGCGTTAATGAAAAACTGTTTTTT.

Note on this clone: This same CDR3 is encoded by further DNA sequences in the sample. The rearrangement links TRBV10-3 to TRBJ2-3; TRBD2 matches 16 bases. J lost 3 bases, V lost 8 bases, and 2 bases had no gene match. CDR3 size: 15 residues. The germline CDR1 and CDR2 sequences are ENHRY and SYGVKD. CDR3 sequence (DNA): TGTGCCATCTCGGGACTAGCGGGAGGGACAGATACGCAGTATTTT. Protein product: CAISGLAGGTDTQYF.

The rearrangement joins TRBV7-9 to TRBJ2-1; 7 bases agree with TRBD2. This CDR3 spans 14 amino acids. CDR1 is SEHNR, CDR2 FQNEAQ, per germline (reference sequence). J lost 8 bases, V lost 5 bases, and 9 bases had no gene match. CDR3 amino acids: CASSPPREVHEQFF. The CDR3 DNA is TGTGCCAGCAGCCCCCCCCGGGAGGTCCATGAGCAGTTCTTC. Full variable domain (rest looked up from reference TRBV7-9 and TRBJ2-1): DTGVSQNPRHKITKRGQNVTFRCDPISEHNRLYWYRQTLGQGPEFLTYFQNEAQLEKSRLLSDRFSAERPKGSFSTLEIQRTEQGDSAMYLCASSPPREVHEQFFGPGTRLTVL.